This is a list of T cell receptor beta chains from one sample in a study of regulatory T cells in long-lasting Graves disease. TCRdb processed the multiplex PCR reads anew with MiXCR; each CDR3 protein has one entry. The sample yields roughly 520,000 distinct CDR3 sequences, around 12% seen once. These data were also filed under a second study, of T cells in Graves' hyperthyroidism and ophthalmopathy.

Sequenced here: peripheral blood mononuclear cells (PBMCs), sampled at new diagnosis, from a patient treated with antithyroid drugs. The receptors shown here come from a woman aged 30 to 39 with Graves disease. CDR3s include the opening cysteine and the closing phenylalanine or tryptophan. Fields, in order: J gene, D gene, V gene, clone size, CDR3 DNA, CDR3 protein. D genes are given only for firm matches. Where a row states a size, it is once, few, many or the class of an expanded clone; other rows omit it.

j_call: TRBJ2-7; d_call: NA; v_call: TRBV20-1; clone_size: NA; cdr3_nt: TGCAGTGCTAGAGACACAGCTGGGCTTGTGTATGAGCAGTACTTC; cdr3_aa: CSARDTAGLVYEQYF
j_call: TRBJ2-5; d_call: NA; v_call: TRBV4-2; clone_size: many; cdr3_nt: TGTGCCAGCAGCCAGGACTCAAGCAGGGGGAGGGAGACCCAGTACTTC; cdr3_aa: CASSQDSSRGRETQYF
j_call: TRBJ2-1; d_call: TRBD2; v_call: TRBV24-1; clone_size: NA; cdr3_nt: TGTGCCACCAGTGACCTTAGCGGGAGGGGCAATGAGCAGTTCTTC; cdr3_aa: CATSDLSGRGNEQFF
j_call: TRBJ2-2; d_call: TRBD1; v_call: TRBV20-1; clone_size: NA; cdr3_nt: TGCAGTGCTAGAGGTCTCAGACAGGGACCCGGGGAGCTGTTTTTT; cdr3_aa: CSARGLRQGPGELFF
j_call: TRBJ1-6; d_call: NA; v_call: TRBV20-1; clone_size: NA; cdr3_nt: TGCAGTGCCAGCAGCCTTGGACTCTGGGAAAATTCACCCCTCCACTTT; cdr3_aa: CSASSLGLWENSPLHF
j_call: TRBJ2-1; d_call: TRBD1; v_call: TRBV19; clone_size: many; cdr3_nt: TGTGCCAGTGCTTCCGGGACAGGGTGGATCAATGAGCAGTTCTTC; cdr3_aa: CASASGTGWINEQFF
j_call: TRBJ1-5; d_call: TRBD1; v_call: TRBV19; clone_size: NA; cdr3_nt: TGTGCCAGTAGTTCCCGGGACAGGGAAAGCAATCAGCCCCAGCATTTT; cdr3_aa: CASSSRDRESNQPQHF
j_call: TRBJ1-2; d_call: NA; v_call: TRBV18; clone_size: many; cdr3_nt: TGTGCCAGCTCACCATCCAGGGACATTTACACCTTC; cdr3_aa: CASSPSRDIYTF
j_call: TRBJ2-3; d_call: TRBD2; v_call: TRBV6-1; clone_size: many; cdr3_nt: TGTGCCAGCAGTGACCTACTCGGGACTAGCTTGCCAGATACGCAGTATTTT; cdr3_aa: CASSDLLGTSLPDTQYF
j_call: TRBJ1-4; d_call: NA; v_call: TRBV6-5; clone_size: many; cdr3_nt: TGTGCCAGCAGTTACTCGCTAGGACTGGGTGAAAAACTGTTTTTT; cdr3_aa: CASSYSLGLGEKLFF
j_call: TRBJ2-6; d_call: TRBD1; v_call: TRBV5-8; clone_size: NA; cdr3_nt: TGTGCCAGCACCGCGTCTACAGGGGGCGCGTATCCTGGGGCCAACGTCCTGACTTTC; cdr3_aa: CASTASTGGAYPGANVLTF